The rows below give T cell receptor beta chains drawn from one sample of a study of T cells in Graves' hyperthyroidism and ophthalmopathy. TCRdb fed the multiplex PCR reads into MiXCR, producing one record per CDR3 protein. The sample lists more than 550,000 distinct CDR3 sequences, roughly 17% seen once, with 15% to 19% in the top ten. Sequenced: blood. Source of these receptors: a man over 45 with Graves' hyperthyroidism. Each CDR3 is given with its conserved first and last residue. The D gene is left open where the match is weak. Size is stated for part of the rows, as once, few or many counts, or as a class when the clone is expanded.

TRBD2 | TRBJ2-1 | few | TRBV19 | CASSSGRVSEQFF
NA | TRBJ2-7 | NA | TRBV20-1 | CSARDRQFSYEQYF
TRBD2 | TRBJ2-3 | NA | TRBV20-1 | CSARSGGLAGGRADTQYF
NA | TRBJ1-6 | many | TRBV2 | CASRMDGDNSPLHF
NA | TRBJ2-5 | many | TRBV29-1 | CSVAEVNQGGETQYF
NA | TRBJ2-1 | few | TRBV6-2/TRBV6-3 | CASSPLFGTPKDYNEQFF
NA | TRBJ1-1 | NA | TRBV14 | CASSLKIGDTEAFF
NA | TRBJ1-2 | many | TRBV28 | CASSLQFYGYTF
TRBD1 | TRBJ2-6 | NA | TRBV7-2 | CASSQDRAGANVLTF
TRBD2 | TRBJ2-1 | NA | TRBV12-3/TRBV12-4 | CASSAGTSTNEQFF
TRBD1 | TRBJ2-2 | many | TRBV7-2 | CASRTGWDTGELFF
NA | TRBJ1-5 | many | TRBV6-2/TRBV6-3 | CASSYGGQSNQPQHF
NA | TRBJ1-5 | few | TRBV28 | CASKQNNQPQHF
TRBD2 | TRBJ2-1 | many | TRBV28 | CASSPGLAKTHEQFF